This T cell receptor (beta chain) came from a study of neoadjuvant anti-PD-1 for oral cavity cancer. Study-level information: Nivolumab at 3 mg/kg was mostly given biweekly, three to four doses, pre-surgery. Patients without progression got a fourth dose around day 43.

Notes on the study in general: TCR analyses covered only a few patients per response group.

The data were produced by immunoSEQ multiplex PCR, yet TCRdb's version contains in-frame clones alone and is incomplete. Here the sample spans approximately 83,000 clones, approximately 80% being singletons. Notes on this clone: The antigen is unknown.

V lost 1 base and J 0 bases, leaving 9 bases between the germline ends. The CDR3 totals 15 residues. In germline, CDR1 is SGHRS, CDR2 YFSETQ. The sequence was collected from a person aged 35 to 85 with oral cavity squamous cell carcinoma. The chain joins TRBV5-1 to TRBJ2-3; a weak D match, TRBD1 (6 bases). The source was PBMCs, collected before nivolumab (anti-PD-1) treatment. CDR3 nucleotides: TGCGCCAGCAGCTTGCAGGGGATTAGCACAGATACGCAGTATTTT. Encoded protein: CASSLQGISTDTQYF.